Included here is one TCR beta chain sequence, with context. Antigen unknown. These data belong to a study of cytomegalovirus exposure and HLA in healthy donors. Study results and caveats: As was reported, the HLA-A and HLA-B alleles of most subjects were accurately predicted from TCR beta sequences. An analysis was carried out at a later point. It showed that HLA-associated TCR beta chains were more clonally expanded than equally common non-associated chains. When the data were analyzed later, several of the most significant clusters appeared to be linked to common viral pathogens. Trimming of TCR beta V- and J-genes showed a link, identified in a later analysis, to a missense DCLRE1C variant.

Looked up from germline, CDR1 is MNHNS and CDR2 is SASEGT. The CDR3 sequence is 13 residues long. V was trimmed by 3 bases and J by 1 base, leaving 6 bases between them. PCR primers comprised 60 Vbeta and 13 Jbeta primers. Method: immunoSEQ multiplex PCR; TCRdb's copy keeps in-frame clones and lacks some. The sample consists of some 190,000 clones, 65% to 75% of them appearing once. This TCR derives from a man aged 25-40 years in good health and CMV-seropositive. V and J are TRBV6-1 and TRBJ1-1; D not certain. The source material was PBMCs. The CDR3 loop reads CASSDPWNTEAFF. CDR3 bases: TGTGCCAGCAGTGACCCGTGGAACACTGAAGCTTTCTTT.